This entry lists 21 T cell receptor beta chains sequenced from one sample in a study of radiation and T cells in renal cell carcinoma. TCRdb keeps only in-frame clones here, not all; method: immunoSEQ multiplex PCR. This table holds 25,000 or so clones, around 57% found once. Treatment of the sample: treatment-naive control, cytoreductive nephrectomy. Sequencing was performed on tumor tissue, taken from a patient whose treatment was nephrectomy without radiotherapy. These receptors all stem from a human donor with renal cell carcinoma.

This sequence joins TRBV11-2 and TRBJ2-3, with unresolved D. The CDR3 consists of 16 residues. CDR1 and CDR2 from the germline V gene are SGHAT and FQNNGV. With 5 bases removed from V and 0 bases from J, the gap between germline ends came to 15 bases. CDR3 protein: CASSPSPLSSTDTQYF. Written as DNA, the CDR3 is TGTGCCAGCAGCCCTAGTCCCCTAAGTAGCACAGATACGCAGTATTTT.

CDR3 bases: TGTGCCAGCAGCTTAGCGAACAGGGACTATGGCTACACCTTC. Protein sequence: CASSLANRDYGYTF. The chain couples TRBV7-9 to TRBJ1-2, with a weak D call TRBD1 (6 bases). CDR3 size: 14 residues. With 0 bases removed from V and 3 bases from J, the gap between germline ends came to 8 bases. From germline, CDR1 is SEHNR and CDR2 FQNEAQ (reference sequence).

The J gene is TRBJ2-3, the V gene TRBV2, with TRBD2 identical over 7 bases. Germline-derived CDR1 and CDR2 are SNHLY and FYNNEI. V was clipped by 4 bases and J by 1 base; unmatched bases: 5. The CDR3 covers 15 residues. CDR3 residues: CASSVGGGGTDTQYF. As DNA, the CDR3 is TGTGCCAGCAGTGTTGGGGGGGGAGGCACAGATACGCAGTATTTT.

There are a few counts of this clone. This chain joins TRBV19 and TRBJ2-1, with TRBD1 matching 10 bases. The CDR3 loop spans 14 amino acids. Unmatched junction bases numbered 0, after V lost 1 base and J lost 6 bases. Germline loops: CDR1 LNHDA, CDR2 SQIVND (reference sequence). The CDR3 protein is CASSIGDRGNEQFF. The CDR3 DNA follows: TGTGCCAGTAGTATAGGGGACAGGGGCAATGAGCAGTTCTTC.

The chain couples TRBV7-9 to TRBJ2-5; 7 positions agree with TRBD2. The germline V gene has CDR1 SEHNR and CDR2 FQNEAQ (reference sequence). The CDR3 length is 15 residues. V shed 1 base, J shed 5 bases, and the junction held 7 bases outside the gene matches. The CDR3 region is CASSLGTSIAETQYF. The CDR3 DNA reads TGTGCCAGCAGCTTAGGGACTAGTATAGCGGAGACCCAGTACTTC.

This clone appeared once. The chain combines TRBV7-2 with TRBJ1-1; D not resolved. The CDR3 is 13 residues long. Trimming stripped 5 bases from V and 0 bases from J, with 7 bases between. Germline values: CDR1 SGHTA, CDR2 FQGNSA. CDR3 sequence (DNA): TGTGCCAGCAGCCTGCAGATGAACACTGAAGCTTTCTTT. Amino acid sequence: CASSLQMNTEAFF.

The chain employs TRBV19 and TRBJ1-4; D is unresolved. The V gene lost 3 bases and the J gene lost 7 bases, with 12 bases spanning the gap. The CDR3 loop spans 14 amino acids. Germline CDR1 reads LNHDA; CDR2 reads SQIVND (reference sequence). In nucleotides, the CDR3 is TGTGCCAGTAGTATGGACCCGAAGAGTGAAAAACTGTTTTTT. Translation: CASSMDPKSEKLFF. Filled out from reference TRBV19 and TRBJ1-4, the complete variable domain reads DGGITQSPKYLFRKEGQNVTLSCEQNLNHDAMYWYRQDPGQGLRLIYYSQIVNDFQKGDIAEGYSVSREKKESFPLTVTSAQKNPTAFYLCASSMDPKSEKLFFGSGTQLSVL.

There are a few counts of this clone. V and J are TRBV5-1 and TRBJ2-2; TRBD1 agrees at 7 bases. CDR1 is SGHRS and CDR2 is YFSETQ in the germline V gene. This CDR3 region has 17 residues. V lost 0 bases to trimming and J lost 2 bases; unmatched junction nucleotides: 7. DNA of the CDR3: TGCGCCAGCAGCTTGGCCAGGGGACAGAGTAACACCGGGGAGCTGTTTTTT. It translates to CASSLARGQSNTGELFF.

The chain has TRBV7-2 and TRBJ2-4; D is undetermined. Germline CDR1 reads SGHTA; CDR2 reads FQGNSA. CDR3 length equals 14 residues. V was clipped by 2 bases and J by 4 bases, with 9 bases between them. CDR3 region: CASSLREGKNIQYF. Here the CDR3 DNA reads TGTGCCAGCAGCTTAAGGGAAGGGAAAAACATTCAGTACTTC.

V gene TRBV6-6 combines with J gene TRBJ1-1, with 8 positions matching TRBD1. Germline values: CDR1 MNHNY, CDR2 SVGAGI (reference sequence). The V gene end was trimmed by 4 bases and the J gene end by 7 bases; junction bases not matched to a gene: 8. This CDR3 contains 14 residues. The CDR3 is CASSWTGSLGEAFF. DNA of the CDR3: TGTGCCAGCAGTTGGACAGGGAGCTTGGGTGAAGCTTTCTTT.

This chain joins TRBV13 and TRBJ2-3; D is uncertain. Germline V gives CDR1 PRHDT, CDR2 FYEKMQ (reference sequence). The CDR3 has 12 amino acids. V was shortened by 5 bases and J by 1 base, with 4 bases between the two germline ends. CDR3 in DNA: TGTGCCAGCAGCCCTCGCACAGATACGCAGTATTTT. Translated: CASSPRTDTQYF.

By proportion, this clone is medium-sized (0.01 to 0.1%). The chain has TRBV4-3 and TRBJ1-6; 7 bases are shared with TRBD1. Germline V gene lookup returns CDR1 LGHNA and CDR2 YSLEER. V trimming: 0 bases; J trimming: 6 bases; junction bases outside the gene matches: 5. This CDR3 has 16 amino acids. CDR3 amino acids: CASSQDGDRFNSPLHF. The CDR3, as DNA: TGCGCCAGCAGCCAAGACGGGGACAGATTTAATTCACCCCTCCACTTT.

Turning to this clone: Other DNA sequences in the sample encode the same CDR3. V usage is TRBV18 and J usage is TRBJ1-1; no definite D call. The CDR3 is 12 amino acids. Germline CDR1 KGHSH, CDR2 LQKENI. With 3 bases removed from V and 1 base from J, the gap between germline ends came to 3 bases. In DNA form, the CDR3 reads TGTGCCAGCTCACCGGGGAACACTGAAGCTTTCTTT. It encodes CASSPGNTEAFF. Filled out from reference TRBV18 and TRBJ1-1, the complete variable domain reads NAGVMQNPRHLVRRRGQEARLRCSPMKGHSHVYWYRQLPEEGLKFMVYLQKENIIDESGMPKERFSAEFPKEGPSILRIQQVVRGDSAAYFCASSPGNTEAFFGQGTRLTVV.

Only a few counts were recorded for this clone. This CDR3 is CASSEGVGRTGNYGYTF. The CDR3, as DNA: TGTGCCAGCAGTGAAGGGGTGGGGCGGACAGGGAACTATGGCTACACCTTC. The J gene is TRBJ1-2, the V gene TRBV6-1, with 8 bases identical to TRBD1. Germline CDR1 MNHNS, CDR2 SASEGT. The CDR3 totals 17 residues. After removal of 1 base from V and 2 bases from J, the junction contained 9 bases not matched to a gene.

This chain links TRBV12-5 with TRBJ1-2; TRBD1 might be the D (6 bases). Trimming took 4 bases from V and 4 from J, leaving 10 bases between them. Germline loops: CDR1 LGHNT, CDR2 FRNRAP. CDR3 length: 13 residues. The CDR3 coding sequence is TGTGCTAGTGGTTCACAGGGAGGCTATGGCTACACCTTC. Amino acid sequence: CASGSQGGYGYTF.

A few counts support this clone. The genes are TRBV11-2 and TRBJ1-6; D perhaps matches TRBD1 (5 bases). Germline V CDR1 and CDR2: SGHAT, FQNNGV. CDR3 length equals 15 residues. V was trimmed by 0 bases and J by 9 bases, leaving 12 bases between them. The CDR3 sequence is CASSLDPRGTSPLHF. The CDR3 nucleotides are TGTGCCAGCAGCTTAGATCCTCGGGGGACTTCACCCCTCCACTTT.

The V gene is TRBV18, the J gene TRBJ1-5; 8 bases line up with TRBD1. The CDR3 is 14 residues long. The V and J ends lost 3 bases and 7 bases, in that order; junction bases with no gene match: 5. Germline CDR1 and CDR2: KGHSH and LQKENI. The CDR3 region is CASSPDRAVQPQHF. CDR3 nucleotides: TGTGCCAGCTCACCGGACAGGGCGGTGCAGCCCCAGCATTTT. Using reference TRBV18 and TRBJ1-5 for the parts outside the CDR3, the full variable domain is NAGVMQNPRHLVRRRGQEARLRCSPMKGHSHVYWYRQLPEEGLKFMVYLQKENIIDESGMPKERFSAEFPKEGPSILRIQQVVRGDSAAYFCASSPDRAVQPQHFGDGTRLSIL.

In this sample, this clone turned up a few times. V gene TRBV27 combines with J gene TRBJ2-5; D may be TRBD1 or TRBD2 (6 bases each). V lost 1 base and J 5 bases, leaving 11 bases between the germline ends. The germline V gene has CDR1 MNHEY and CDR2 SMNVEV (reference sequence). The CDR3 covers 14 residues. CDR3: CASSLFRGLETQYF. CDR3 DNA: TGTGCCAGCAGTTTATTTCGGGGGCTGGAGACCCAGTACTTC.

The chain uses TRBV6-5 and TRBJ1-1; D is unclear. V lost 5 bases, J lost 0 bases, and 7 bases lay in between. Per the germline V gene, CDR1 is MNHEY and CDR2 is SVGAGI. This CDR3 contains 13 residues. The CDR3 protein is CASSTNMNTEAFF. As DNA, the CDR3 is TGTGCCAGCAGTACGAATATGAACACTGAAGCTTTCTTT.

The chain uses TRBV19 and TRBJ2-7; D may be TRBD1 (5 bases). The V gene's germline CDR1 is LNHDA and CDR2 SQIVND (reference sequence). Trimming left V 0 bases short and J 2 bases short, with 11 bases between. This CDR3 has 15 residues. DNA of the CDR3: TGTGCCAGTAGTATAGAAGGCGACAGTACCTACGAGCAGTACTTC. Its translation is CASSIEGDSTYEQYF.

The chain combines TRBV19 with TRBJ1-2; TRBD1 matches 7 bases. Germline V gene data show CDR1 as LNHDA and CDR2 as SQIVND (reference sequence). This CDR3 has 13 residues. V shed 11 bases, J shed 4 bases, and the junction held 10 bases outside the gene matches. In nucleotides, the CDR3 is TGTGCCTGCGGGAAGGACAGGCGCTATGGCTACACCTTC. Its translation is CACGKDRRYGYTF.